This entry is about one T cell receptor beta chain. Antigen: not known. Primers for the PCR totalled 60 Vbeta and 13 Jbeta. Data came from immunoSEQ multiplex PCR; TCRdb stores just in-frame clones and leaves some out. The table lists 90,000 to 140,000 clones, about 15% of them singletons. This entry comes from a study of cytomegalovirus exposure and HLA in healthy donors. Study findings and constraints: According to a later analysis, donors in an Asian-associated ancestry cluster reportedly had fewer N-insertions than the approximately 670-donor mean.

The clonotype comes from a female donor in good health and CMV-seronegative. The sequenced material came from PBMCs.

The CDR3 DNA is TGCAGCGTTCAGGGGGAGACCCAGTACTTC. Translation: CSVQGETQYF. This rearrangement joins TRBV29-1 to TRBJ2-5; D might be TRBD1 (6 bases). Germline V gene sequence: CDR1 SQVTM, CDR2 ANQGSEA. The CDR3 is made up of 10 amino acids. V lost 5 bases and J lost 5, with 6 bases in between.